The 3 T cell receptor beta chains given below trace back to one sample, sequenced in a study of blood T cell repertoires in COVID-19 (TCRdb year 2020). The library was prepared using the immunoSEQ multiplex PCR assay. Drawn from immuneACCESS, this table holds only the in-frame rearrangements with V and J called that TCRdb kept. Clones are partly lost; checked studies trace under half to an unresolved V gene and leave the rest unexplained. Counted in this sample were approximately 100,000 clones; 85% of them appeared once. The leading ten clones occupy more than 1.5% of the sample. Sequences were obtained from peripheral blood. The receptors here all came from a woman aged 70-85 years with active or convalescent COVID-19.

This clone has only a few counts. CDR3 amino acids: CASSLGYAGFYYEQYF. The DNA of the CDR3 is TGTGCCAGCAGCTTAGGATATGCAGGGTTCTACTACGAGCAGTACTTC. The V and J genes are TRBV11-2 and TRBJ2-7; possible D gene TRBD1, 5 bases. Trimming pared 1 base from V and 3 bases from J, leaving 16 bases between. The CDR3 runs 16 residues. Germline V gives CDR1 SGHAT, CDR2 FQNNGV.

This clone was observed a single time. The chain recombines TRBV15 with TRBJ2-1, with D possibly matching TRBD1 (5 bases). CDR1 and CDR2 from the germline V gene are LNHNV and YYDKDF (reference sequence). The CDR3 has 14 amino acids. Between the trimmed V and J ends, which lost 8 bases and 3 bases, there was a span of 14 bases. CDR3 loop: CATGARLNYNEQFF. The CDR3 DNA reads TGTGCCACCGGGGCTAGATTAAACTACAATGAGCAGTTCTTC.

The rearrangement links TRBV3-1 (or the pseudogene TRBV3-2) to TRBJ2-5; 8 bases are shared with TRBD2. This CDR3 is 17 amino acids long. CDR1 and CDR2 from the germline V gene are LGHDT and YNNKEL (reference sequence). V shed 1 base and J 3 bases; nucleotides not matched to a gene: 10. The CDR3 nucleotides read TGTGCCAGCAGCCAAGCCCCCCCCGGGGGGGGAGAAGAGACCCAGTACTTC. Translating it yields CASSQAPPGGGEETQYF.